This T cell receptor (beta chain) was found in a study of blood T cell repertoires in COVID-19. Study background: COVID-19 samples, acute and convalescent, were from the United States, Italy and Spain. From T cells, B-cell-depleted T cells, or PBMCs came the material, which was cDNA or gDNA.

This clone occurred a few times. In the original workflow: Reference gene primer amplification gave estimated nucleated cell counts. Measured with immunoSEQ multiplex PCR; TCRdb has only the in-frame clones, and not every one. That table gives V, J and clone size, and the DNA gave D and trimming. The data show 60,000 to 90,000 clones, with 75% to 95% seen just once and roughly 0.78% held by the top ten. In germline, CDR1 is MNHEY, CDR2 SVGAGI. This CDR3 spans 13 amino acids. The V gene end was trimmed by 10 bases and the J gene end by 4 bases; junction bases not matched to a gene: 10. The receptor was derived from a woman aged 80 or over with acute or convalescent COVID-19. The sequenced material came from peripheral blood. The chain carries TRBV6-5 and TRBJ2-7; 7 bases agree with TRBD2. CDR3 sequence reads: CATNGGRGYEQYF. The CDR3 DNA reads as TGTGCCACCAATGGCGGGAGAGGGTACGAGCAGTACTTC.